The 23 T cell receptor beta chains in this list originate from one sample, sequenced in a study of liver allograft versus peripheral blood T cells. The wider study: Blood and transplanted-liver T cell receptor repertoires from recipients were compared.

MiXCR, applied by TCRdb to the reads, yields one record per CDR3 protein. The sample contains 9,000 to 13,000 distinct CDR3 sequences, 20% to 25% of which appear only once. The receptors here all came from a human patient who had a liver transplant. Some of the T cells may derive from the graft donor.

The rearrangement links TRBV28 to TRBJ1-1; D is possibly TRBD1 (6 bases). V shed 5 bases and J shed 4 bases, with 14 bases lying between them. This CDR3 has 14 residues. From germline, CDR1 is MDHEN and CDR2 SYDVKM. CDR3 sequence reads: CASSVYGGATEAFF. CDR3 nucleotide sequence: TGTGCCAGCAGTGTATACGGGGGGGCCACTGAAGCTTTCTTT.

The genes are TRBV29-1 and TRBJ1-5; TRBD1 is a possible D gene (6 bases). The CDR3 has 13 residues. Between the trimmed V and J ends, which lost 4 bases and 6 bases, there was a span of 13 bases. Germline CDR1 and CDR2: SQVTM and ANQGSEA. CDR3 sequence reads: CSVGGGLSQPQHF. CDR3 nucleotides: TGCAGCGTTGGGGGGGGCTTGAGTCAGCCCCAGCATTTT.

The V gene is TRBV5-4, the J gene TRBJ2-3; D is unclear. The CDR3 is made up of 14 amino acids. Per germline, CDR1 SGHNT and CDR2 YYREEE (reference sequence). V gave up 0 bases and J gave up 4 bases, with 9 bases separating them. Here the CDR3 DNA reads TGTGCCAGCAGCTTGGTCGCGGCCCCAGATACGCAGTATTTT. It codes for CASSLVAAPDTQYF.

This clonotype was seen a handful of times. The chain carries TRBV16 and TRBJ2-7; D call uncertain. V was shortened by 4 bases and J by 0 bases, with 10 bases between the two germline ends. Germline V gene sequence: CDR1 KGHSY, CDR2 FQNENV. CDR3 size: 14 residues. The CDR3 DNA sequence: TGTGCCAGCAGCCTAGCTAGGAACTCCTACGAGCAGTACTTC. Translated: CASSLARNSYEQYF.

Judged by abundance, this clonotype is medium-sized. This chain links TRBV18 with TRBJ1-5, with 7 bases aligning to TRBD1. This CDR3 has 14 amino acids. Germline V gene lookup returns CDR1 KGHSH and CDR2 LQKENI. With 6 bases clipped from V and 3 bases from J, the junction kept 5 bases outside the gene matches. The CDR3 spells CASSQQGNNQPQHF. DNA for the CDR3: TGTGCCAGCTCTCAACAGGGGAACAATCAGCCCCAGCATTTT.

By sample share, this clonotype is medium-sized. The chain is built from TRBV7-9 and TRBJ1-6, with D uncertain. Trimming removed 2 bases from V and 8 bases from J, with 10 bases in between. CDR3 size: 14 residues. The germline CDR1 and CDR2 sequences are SEHNR and FQNEAQ (reference sequence). The CDR3 DNA reads TGTGCCAGCAGCTTATCGGGATTGGATTCACCCCTCCACTTT. Its translation is CASSLSGLDSPLHF.

This clonotype was observed a handful of times. The gene calls are TRBV5-4 and TRBJ1-2; no reliable D call. Germline CDR1 reads SGHNT; CDR2 reads YYREEE (reference sequence). Trimming pared 4 bases from V and 3 bases from J, leaving 16 bases between. This CDR3 has 15 amino acids. The CDR3 is CASSLLVRGDYGYTF. As DNA, the CDR3 is TGTGCCAGCAGCCTCCTGGTGCGGGGAGACTATGGCTACACCTTC.

The CDR3 is CASRTGKYYTGELFF. The CDR3 DNA follows: TGTGCCAGCCGAACCGGGAAATACTACACCGGGGAGCTGTTTTTT. V gene TRBV19 combines with J gene TRBJ2-2; tentatively, D is TRBD2 (5 bases). The V end was cut by 9 bases, the J end by 3 bases, with 17 bases between. The germline gives CDR1 LNHDA, CDR2 SQIVND (reference sequence). The CDR3 sequence is 15 residues long.

This clonotype was detected a few times. This sequence joins TRBV28 and TRBJ2-5; D is unresolved. Looked up from germline, CDR1 is MDHEN and CDR2 is SYDVKM. This CDR3 is built from 12 residues. Between the trimmed V and J ends, which lost 4 bases and 7 bases, there was a span of 10 bases. The CDR3, as DNA: TGTGCCAGCAGTTGGCGACACCGGACCCAGTACTTC. Protein product: CASSWRHRTQYF.

This clonotype was counted only a few times. CDR3 protein: CASSLGDDREYYGYTF. CDR3 DNA: TGTGCCAGCAGCTTAGGAGACGACAGGGAGTACTATGGCTACACCTTC. The chain has TRBV7-9 and TRBJ1-2; TRBD1 agrees at 7 bases. V lost 1 base to trimming and J lost 3 bases; unmatched junction nucleotides: 8. The CDR3 has 16 residues. Germline V gene lookup returns CDR1 SEHNR and CDR2 FQNEAQ (reference sequence).

This clonotype turned up a few times. The V and J genes are TRBV19 and TRBJ1-2; D unresolved. The CDR3 loop spans 14 amino acids. From germline, CDR1 is LNHDA and CDR2 SQIVND (reference sequence). V lost 6 bases and J 8 bases, leaving 19 bases between the germline ends. DNA for the CDR3: TGTGCCAGTAGACGGGAACTTGGCTCGTGGGGCTACACCTTC. Amino acids: CASRRELGSWGYTF.

This clonotype is labeled as medium-sized (0.01 to 0.1%). The rearrangement uses TRBV27 and TRBJ1-2, with 7 bases aligning to TRBD1. Germline lookup yields CDR1 MNHEY and CDR2 SMNVEV (reference sequence). This CDR3 comprises 14 residues. J was trimmed by 8 bases and V by 5 bases; bases with no gene match: 11. The CDR3 DNA reads as TGTGCCAGCAGTGAACTCGGACAGGTCCGGGGCTACACCTTC. It is translated as CASSELGQVRGYTF.

The chain employs TRBV27 and TRBJ2-3; 9 positions agree with TRBD1. With 5 bases clipped from V and 3 bases from J, the junction kept 9 bases outside the gene matches. CDR3 length: 16 residues. Germline values: CDR1 MNHEY, CDR2 SMNVEV (reference sequence). This CDR3 reads CASSPYRGQRTDTQYF. In DNA form, the CDR3 reads TGTGCCAGCAGTCCCTACAGGGGGCAAAGGACAGATACGCAGTATTTT.

Worth noting for this clonotype: A much larger clone sits a single nucleotide away, making a read error possible. V and J are TRBV10-3 and TRBJ1-6; 8 bases fit TRBD1. The CDR3 extends over 15 amino acids. Germline V gives CDR1 ENHRY, CDR2 SYGVKD. In DNA form, the CDR3 reads TGTGCCAGCAGTCTGTGGGGACAGGTTCATTCACCCCTCCACTTT. Its translation is CASSLWGQVHSPLHF.

J is TRBJ2-7 and V is TRBV5-6, with TRBD1 identical over 7 bases. Germline V lookup: CDR1 SGHDT, CDR2 YYEEEE. Unmatched junction bases numbered 7, after V lost 1 base and J lost 9 bases. The CDR3 is made up of 13 amino acids. CDR3 nucleotide sequence: TGTGCCAGCAGCTTGCCCCTTACAGGGGTGCAGTACTTC. Translated, it gives CASSLPLTGVQYF.

This clonotype is categorized as medium-sized (0.01 to 0.1%). The V and J genes are TRBV19 and TRBJ1-3; D is possibly TRBD1 (5 bases). The ends were cut back, 7 bases at V and 0 bases at J, with 16 bases in the middle. The CDR3 length is 16 residues. The germline V gene has CDR1 LNHDA and CDR2 SQIVND (reference sequence). The CDR3 spells CASTSGGSYSGNTIYF. For the CDR3, the DNA is TGTGCCAGTACCTCGGGGGGGAGCTACTCTGGAAACACCATATATTTT. The full variable domain, completed using reference TRBV19 and TRBJ1-3, is DGGITQSPKYLFRKEGQNVTLSCEQNLNHDAMYWYRQDPGQGLRLIYYSQIVNDFQKGDIAEGYSVSREKKESFPLTVTSAQKNPTAFYLCASTSGGSYSGNTIYFGEGSWLTVV.

As concerns this clonotype: Since a much larger clone is just one base distant, this may be a read error. Given the absence of the conserved phenylalanine or tryptophan at the CDR3 end, a read error is likely. The chain has TRBV10-3 and TRBJ1-1; 7 nucleotides align to TRBD1. Germline CDR1 reads ENHRY; CDR2 reads SYGVKD. The length of the CDR3 is 14 residues. V shed 2 bases and J 4 bases; nucleotides not matched to a gene: 4. CDR3 amino acids: CAISELQGSTEAFI. CDR3 sequence (DNA): TGTGCCATCAGTGAGCTACAGGGGAGCACTGAAGCTTTCATT.

CDR3 protein: CASSLLGLGRLNTEAFF. CDR3 DNA sequence: TGTGCCAGCAGTCTTTTAGGCCTAGGACGGTTGAACACTGAAGCTTTCTTT. The chain couples TRBV28 to TRBJ1-1; no reliable D call. V lost 5 bases, J lost 0 bases, and 19 bases lay in between. Germline V gives CDR1 MDHEN, CDR2 SYDVKM. The CDR3 is made up of 17 amino acids. Full variable domain (outside the CDR3, taken from reference TRBV28 and TRBJ1-1): DVKVTQSSRYLVKRTGEKVFLECVQDMDHENMFWYRQDPGLGLRLIYFSYDVKMKEKGDIPEGYSVSREKKERFSLILESASTNQTSMYLCASSLLGLGRLNTEAFFGQGTRLTVV.

About this clonotype itself: Just one base apart from a much larger clone, this may be a read error. V is TRBV18 and J is TRBJ1-2; possibly TRBD1 for D (5 bases). Germline V gene lookup returns CDR1 KGHSH and CDR2 LQKENI. The CDR3 is made up of 14 amino acids. V was shortened by 4 bases and J by 0 bases, with 9 bases between the two germline ends. The CDR3 reads CASSLLRANYGYTF. The DNA for the CDR3 is TGTGCCAGCTCACTACTCAGGGCTAACTATGGCTACACCTTC.

As to this clonotype: A much more abundant neighbour one base away suggests this may be a read error. This chain links TRBV19 with TRBJ1-1; D uncertain. This CDR3 has 13 residues. Trimming left V 10 bases short and J 1 base short, with 13 bases between. Germline CDR1 reads LNHDA; CDR2 reads SQIVND (reference sequence). CDR3 protein: CANINAKNTEAFF. DNA of the CDR3: TGTGCCAATATTAATGCGAAGAACACTGAAGCTTTCTTT.

The V call is TRBV19, the J call TRBJ2-7; the match to TRBD1 covers 12 bases. CDR3 length: 15 residues. Per the germline V gene, CDR1 is LNHDA and CDR2 is SQIVND (reference sequence). V was pared by 6 bases and J by 5 bases, with 8 bases of the junction left unmatched. Here the CDR3 DNA reads TGTGCCAGTAGCGTAACGGGACAGGGGGCCCACGAGCAGTACTTC. Translation gives CASSVTGQGAHEQYF.

By share, this clonotype ranks as medium-sized. CDR3 coding DNA: TGTGCCAGCTCTCTAACAGGTGAAGCTTTCTTT. Amino acid sequence: CASSLTGEAFF. The chain employs TRBV18 and TRBJ1-1; D possibly corresponds to TRBD1 (5 bases). The germline V gene encodes CDR1 KGHSH and CDR2 LQKENI. This CDR3 has 11 residues. Trimming took 6 bases from V and 7 from J, leaving 9 bases between them.

V is TRBV30 and J is TRBJ2-7; TRBD1 matches at 8 bases. The CDR3 runs to 14 residues. Per the germline V gene, CDR1 is GTSNPN and CDR2 is SVGIG (reference sequence). V shed 2 bases and J 4 bases; nucleotides not matched to a gene: 7. CDR3 region: CAWSTTGGRYEQYF. In nucleotides, the CDR3 is TGTGCCTGGAGTACAACAGGGGGAAGGTACGAGCAGTACTTC. Variable domain in full (rest from reference TRBV30 and TRBJ2-7): SQTIHQWPATLVQPVGSPLSLECTVEGTSNPNLYWYRQAAGRGLQLLFYSVGIGQISSEVPQNLSASRPQDRQFILSSKKLLLSDSGFYLCAWSTTGGRYEQYFGPGTRLTVT.